A selection of T cell receptor beta chains follows, all from one sample in a study of blood T cells in healthy people across ages. Each CDR3 protein gets one entry after TCRdb re-called the 5' RACE reads with MiXCR. Of about 780,000 distinct CDR3 sequences in the sample, about 42% are singletons; the top ten hold about a sixth. The sequenced material came from blood. These receptors were collected from a man at least 80 years old in good health. Both conserved end residues are part of each CDR3. D genes are given only for firm matches. Clone sizes are given selectively: once, few, many, or a class where the clone is expanded.

size: -
J: TRBJ2-7
D: -
V: TRBV6-2/TRBV6-3
DNA: TGTGCCAGCAGTCAGACTAGTATCAATGAGCAGTACTTC
CDR3: CASSQTSINEQYF

size: few
J: TRBJ2-6
D: -
V: TRBV30
DNA: TGTGCCTGGAGTCCTGGGTCTGGGGCCAACGTCCTGACTTTC
CDR3: CAWSPGSGANVLTF

size: -
J: TRBJ2-1
D: TRBD2
V: TRBV20-1
DNA: TGCAGTGCCCCTCGCCGGACTAGCGGGGGGGTATACAATGAGCAGTTCTTC
CDR3: CSAPRRTSGGVYNEQFF

size: many
J: TRBJ2-1
D: TRBD2
V: TRBV5-1
DNA: TGCGCCAGCAGCTTGGACGCGGGAGCTTACAATGAGCAGTTCTTC
CDR3: CASSLDAGAYNEQFF

size: -
J: TRBJ2-4
D: TRBD2
V: TRBV28
DNA: TGTGCCAGCAGTAGACTAGCGGGAGAGGGAAACATTCAGTACTTC
CDR3: CASSRLAGEGNIQYF

size: -
J: TRBJ2-3
D: TRBD1
V: TRBV13
DNA: TGTGCCAGCAGCTTGGGGACAGGGGTTTTCACAGATACGCAGTATTTT
CDR3: CASSLGTGVFTDTQYF

size: -
J: TRBJ2-7
D: -
V: TRBV7-2
DNA: TGTGCCAGCAGCTTAGCCCAGGGGCTCTACGAGCAGTACTTC
CDR3: CASSLAQGLYEQYF

size: -
J: TRBJ1-5
D: TRBD1
V: TRBV28
DNA: TGTGCCACCCAGGGGGGGTATCGGCAGCCCCAGCATTTT
CDR3: CATQGGYRQPQHF

size: -
J: TRBJ1-1
D: -
V: TRBV29-1
DNA: TGCAGCGGAAAGGGGGAGGTGAACACTGAAGCTTTCTTT
CDR3: CSGKGEVNTEAFF

size: -
J: TRBJ2-3
D: TRBD2
V: TRBV12-3/TRBV12-4
DNA: TGTGCCAGCAGTTTCGGGGGGAGAGGAGATATGCAGTATTTT
CDR3: CASSFGGRGDMQYF

size: -
J: TRBJ2-5
D: -
V: TRBV14
DNA: TGTGCCAGCAGCCAAGATTTGGCGGGTTTTGGAACCCAGTACTTC
CDR3: CASSQDLAGFGTQYF

size: few
J: TRBJ1-4
D: TRBD1
V: TRBV5-6
DNA: TGTGCCAGCAGCTCACGGACAGGGGGATCTAATGAAAAACTGTTTTTT
CDR3: CASSSRTGGSNEKLFF

size: -
J: TRBJ2-5
D: TRBD2
V: TRBV4-1
DNA: TGCGCCAGCAGCCTTGTCCAGCGGGGGGAGCAAGAGACCCAGTACTTC
CDR3: CASSLVQRGEQETQYF

size: few
J: TRBJ1-2
D: -
V: TRBV4-1
DNA: TGCGCCAGCAGCCGGTACAGGGATGGCTACACCTTC
CDR3: CASSRYRDGYTF

size: once
J: TRBJ2-7
D: TRBD1
V: TRBV29-1
DNA: TGCAGCGTCCGGAGGACAGGGGGCTCCTACGAGCAGTACTTC
CDR3: CSVRRTGGSYEQYF